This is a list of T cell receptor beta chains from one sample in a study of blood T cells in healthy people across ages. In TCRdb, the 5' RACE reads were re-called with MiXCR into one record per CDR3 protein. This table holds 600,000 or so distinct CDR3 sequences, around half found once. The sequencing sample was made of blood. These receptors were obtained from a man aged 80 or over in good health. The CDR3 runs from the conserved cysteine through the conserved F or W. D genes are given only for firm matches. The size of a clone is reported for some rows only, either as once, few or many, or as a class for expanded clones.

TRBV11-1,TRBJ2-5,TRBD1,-,TGTGCCAGCAGCTTAGGCCCGGGACAGGGGGCGGAAGAGACCCAGTACTTC,CASSLGPGQGAEETQYF
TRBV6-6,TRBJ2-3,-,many,TGTGCCAGCAGTTACTCGAGGGGAGATACGCAGTATTTT,CASSYSRGDTQYF
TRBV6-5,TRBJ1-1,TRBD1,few,TGTGCCAGCAGTAGGACAGGTAATCGAGGCACTGAAGCTTTCTTT,CASSRTGNRGTEAFF
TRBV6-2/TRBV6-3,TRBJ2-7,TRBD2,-,TGTGCCTCTAACTCAGGGGGTAGCGGGAGTTCCTACGAGCAGTACTTC,CASNSGGSGSSYEQYF
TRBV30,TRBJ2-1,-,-,TGTGCCTGGAACCTACTGGACGGAAGCTTCGGATCCTACAATGAGCAGTTCTTC,CAWNLLDGSFGSYNEQFF
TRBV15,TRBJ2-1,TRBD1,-,TGTGCCGCCAGCAGAGACCGGGACAGGCAGTTCTTC,CAASRDRDRQFF
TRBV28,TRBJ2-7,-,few,TGTGCCAGCACCGGACCAGGGCGGGACCTTATGTACGAGCAGTACTTC,CASTGPGRDLMYEQYF
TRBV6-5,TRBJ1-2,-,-,TGTGCCAGCAGGGGGGACACCTGGCATGGCTACACCTTC,CASRGDTWHGYTF
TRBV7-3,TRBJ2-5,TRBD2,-,TGTGCCAGCAGCCCTTATGGGGGGGAAGAGACCCAGTACTTC,CASSPYGGEETQYF
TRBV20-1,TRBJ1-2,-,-,TGCAGTGCTAGGGACCTGAGTAACTATGGCTACACCTTC,CSARDLSNYGYTF
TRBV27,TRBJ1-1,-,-,TGTGCCAGCAGTTTCCGGACAAATTCTGAAGCTTTCTTT,CASSFRTNSEAFF
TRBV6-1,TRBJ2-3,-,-,TGTGCCAGCAGTGAAGTCAAAGCGAGCGAAACGCAGTATTTT,CASSEVKASETQYF
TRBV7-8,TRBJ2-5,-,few,TGTGCCAGCATGGGGGGGCGAGTGCGTCTAGCCCGTTCAGAGACCCAGTACTTC,CASMGGRVRLARSETQYF
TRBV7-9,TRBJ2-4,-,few,TGTGCCAGCAGCTTTGAACGAATTCAGTACTTC,CASSFERIQYF
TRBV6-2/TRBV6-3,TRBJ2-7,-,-,TGTGCCAGCAGTTACTTGCTCCCGGGACGAATCACCTACGAGCAGTACTTC,CASSYLLPGRITYEQYF
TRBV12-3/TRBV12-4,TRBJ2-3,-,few,TGTGCCAGCAGTTTCGGGGGAGGAGGTTGGGATACGCAGTATTTT,CASSFGGGGWDTQYF
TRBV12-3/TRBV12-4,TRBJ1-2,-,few,TGTGCCAGCAGTCAGACAGGATACTATGGCTACACCTTC,CASSQTGYYGYTF
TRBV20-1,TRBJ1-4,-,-,TGCAGTGCTAGAGATCGCCCGAACAATGAAAAACTGTTTTTT,CSARDRPNNEKLFF
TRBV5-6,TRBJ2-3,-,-,TGTGCCAGCAGCTTGTGGCAGACCGGCTATACGCAGTATTTT,CASSLWQTGYTQYF
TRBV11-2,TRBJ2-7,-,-,TGTGCCAGCAGCTCTTACCGGAACCGAGCGGAATGGGAAGCCTACGAGCAGTACTTC,CASSSYRNRAEWEAYEQYF
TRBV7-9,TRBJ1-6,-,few,TGTGCCAGCAGCTTCCCAACGGGCTATAATTCACCCCTCCACTTT,CASSFPTGYNSPLHF
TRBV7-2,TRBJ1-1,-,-,TGTGCAACCGTCGGGGGAGGCACTGAAGCTTTCTTT,CATVGGGTEAFF
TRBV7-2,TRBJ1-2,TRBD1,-,TGTGCCAGCAGCTTCGCCCCTGACAGGGACTCTAACTATGGCTACACCTTC,CASSFAPDRDSNYGYTF
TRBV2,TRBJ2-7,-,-,TGTGCCAGCAGAGTTATCGGAGGCTCCAGCGAGCAGTACTTC,CASRVIGGSSEQYF
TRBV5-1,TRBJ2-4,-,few,TGCGCCAGCAGCTTGGAAGGGGGGGCCAAAAACATTCAGTACTTC,CASSLEGGAKNIQYF
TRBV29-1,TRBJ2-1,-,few,TGCAGCGGGAGCGGGCGGGCGCTCATAAGCTCCTACAATGAGCAGTTCTTC,CSGSGRALISSYNEQFF
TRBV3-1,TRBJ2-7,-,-,TGTGCCAGCAGAAATGTAGGTTCCGAGCAGTACTTC,CASRNVGSEQYF
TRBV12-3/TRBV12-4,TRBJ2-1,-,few,TGTGCCACCAGGACAGCCGGAGAGTACAATGAGCAGTTCTTC,CATRTAGEYNEQFF
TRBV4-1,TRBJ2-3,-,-,TGCGCCAGCAGCCAAGATCGACTCTGGGAGGATACGCAGTATTTT,CASSQDRLWEDTQYF
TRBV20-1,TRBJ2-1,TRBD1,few,TGCAGTGCTAGCCGGACCGGGACAGCGGTGTCGGGTGAGCAGTTCTTC,CSASRTGTAVSGEQFF
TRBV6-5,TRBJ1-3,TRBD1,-,TGTGCCAGCAGTAGACAGGGGGCTGGAAACACCATATATTTT,CASSRQGAGNTIYF
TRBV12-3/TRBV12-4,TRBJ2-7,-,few,TGTGCCAGCAGTTTATCGGACATACACTCCTACGAGCAGTACTTC,CASSLSDIHSYEQYF
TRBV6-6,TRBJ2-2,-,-,TGTGCCAGCAGTTACTCTGTGGACCGGGAGCTGTTTTTT,CASSYSVDRELFF
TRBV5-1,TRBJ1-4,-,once,TGCGCCAGCAGCTTGGAACAGCGCGGGCGACTCAATGAAAAACTGTTTTTT,CASSLEQRGRLNEKLFF
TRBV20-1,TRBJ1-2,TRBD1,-,TGCAGTGCTAGGACGACAGGGGGGTTTGTTGGCTACACCTTC,CSARTTGGFVGYTF
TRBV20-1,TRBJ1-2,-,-,TGCAGTGCTAGTTGGGGAAGGGACTATGGCGACACCTTC,CSASWGRDYGDTF
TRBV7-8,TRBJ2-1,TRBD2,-,TGTGCCAGCTCGCGGGGGGGCCTGGACAATGAGCAGTTCTTC,CASSRGGLDNEQFF
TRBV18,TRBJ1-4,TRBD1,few,TGTGCCAGCTCACCACCGGGACAGGGTGGAGGAAAACTGTTTTTT,CASSPPGQGGGKLFF
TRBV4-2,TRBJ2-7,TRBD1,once,TGTGCCAGCAGCCGAGGGACAGGGTCCCACGAGCAGTACTTC,CASSRGTGSHEQYF
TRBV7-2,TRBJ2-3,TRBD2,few,TGTGCCAGCAGCTCCGGACTAGCGGGGGGAGGAGATACGCAGTATTTT,CASSSGLAGGGDTQYF
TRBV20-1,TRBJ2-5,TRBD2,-,TGCAGTGCTAGAGATCTGGCTAGCGGTCAAGAGACCCAGTACTTC,CSARDLASGQETQYF
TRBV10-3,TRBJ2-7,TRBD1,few,TGTGCCACCGCATCTGACAGGGCCAACGAGCAGTACTTC,CATASDRANEQYF